The present entry profiles one TCR beta chain with its context. Antigen specificity is unknown. CDR1 and CDR2 (germline): ENHRY, SYGVKD. The CDR3 spans 15 residues. V was shortened by 1 base and J by 1 base, with 10 bases between the two germline ends. The primer mix had 60 Vbeta and 13 Jbeta primers. Profiling relied on immunoSEQ multiplex PCR, and the TCRdb table lists in-frame clones only, not all of them. The sample yields 95,000 to 150,000 clones, 77% seen once. This entry is derived from a study of cytomegalovirus exposure and HLA in healthy donors. Findings and limits, study-wide: Indistinguishable V segments, including TRBV6-2 and TRBV6-3, were excluded. Later analysis identified a missense DCLRE1C variant that was linked to TCR beta V- and J-gene trimming. For cytomegalovirus status, the classifier reportedly gave diagnoses with high specificity and sensitivity.

Sequencing was performed on PBMCs. The source is a middle-aged woman in good health and CMV-seropositive. The V and J genes are TRBV10-3 and TRBJ1-1; D perhaps matches TRBD1 (5 bases). CDR3 bases: TGTGCCATCAGTGAGTTTGGAGGGGAGAACACTGAAGCTTTCTTT. Encoded protein: CAISEFGGENTEAFF.